Listed below are T cell receptor beta chains from one sample, sequenced in a study of blood T cell repertoires in COVID-19. Assay: immunoSEQ multiplex PCR; the TCRdb copy retains only in-frame clones and omits some. Among 130,000 to 150,000 clones listed, roughly 90% were seen once. The sequencing sample was made of PBMCs or T cells enriched from blood (not recorded which). Every receptor here comes from a woman in her twenties or thirties with acute COVID-19. Each CDR3 is given with its conserved first and last residue. A D gene is named only where the DNA matches it firmly. Size is stated for part of the rows, as once, few or many counts, or as a class when the clone is expanded.

size: NA
V: TRBV19
J: TRBJ2-5
D: NA
CDR3: CATSRGREETQYF
DNA: TGTGCCACGAGCAGGGGTAGGGAAGAGACCCAGTACTTC

size: NA
V: TRBV5-4
J: TRBJ1-1
D: NA
CDR3: CASSSGMGGTEAFF
DNA: TGTGCCAGCAGCTCAGGGATGGGAGGCACTGAAGCTTTCTTT

size: NA
V: TRBV11-2
J: TRBJ2-5
D: TRBD2
CDR3: CASSRWGLAANETQYF
DNA: TGTGCCAGCAGCCGATGGGGACTAGCGGCCAACGAGACCCAGTACTTC

size: NA
V: TRBV24-1
J: TRBJ2-1
D: TRBD2
CDR3: CATSDSVAGGYNEQFF
DNA: TGTGCCACCAGTGATTCGGTAGCGGGAGGGTACAATGAGCAGTTCTTC

size: NA
V: TRBV20-1
J: TRBJ1-1
D: NA
CDR3: CSASAGMATEAFF
DNA: TGCAGTGCTAGTGCAGGGATGGCCACTGAAGCTTTCTTT

size: NA
V: TRBV13
J: TRBJ2-7
D: TRBD2
CDR3: CASRRGLAGTYEQYF
DNA: TGTGCCAGCCGGCGGGGACTAGCGGGGACCTACGAGCAGTACTTC

size: NA
V: TRBV6-4
J: TRBJ2-3
D: TRBD2
CDR3: CASSGKAGAGDTQYF
DNA: TGTGCCAGCAGCGGTAAGGCGGGAGCAGGAGATACGCAGTATTTT

size: NA
V: TRBV6-2/TRBV6-3
J: TRBJ2-7
D: NA
CDR3: CASSRQYEQYF
DNA: TGTGCCAGCAGCAGACAGTACGAGCAGTACTTC

size: NA
V: TRBV7-6
J: TRBJ2-5
D: TRBD2
CDR3: CASSLVGTSQETQYF
DNA: TGTGCCAGCAGCTTAGTTGGGACTAGCCAAGAGACCCAGTACTTC

size: NA
V: TRBV19
J: TRBJ1-2
D: NA
CDR3: CASSIKQATNYGYTF
DNA: TGTGCCAGTAGTATTAAACAGGCTACTAACTATGGCTACACCTTC

size: NA
V: TRBV6-5
J: TRBJ2-7
D: NA
CDR3: CASSYSGQGGNEQYF
DNA: TGTGCCAGCAGTTACTCGGGTCAGGGGGGCAACGAGCAGTACTTC

size: NA
V: TRBV19
J: TRBJ1-2
D: NA
CDR3: CASSIDPRVYGYTF
DNA: TGTGCCAGTAGTATAGATCCGCGAGTCTATGGCTACACCTTC

size: few
V: TRBV6-6
J: TRBJ2-2
D: TRBD2
CDR3: CASSLLIASGRPNTGELFF
DNA: TGTGCCAGCAGTCTACTCATAGCTAGCGGGAGGCCGAACACCGGGGAGCTGTTTTTT

size: NA
V: TRBV18
J: TRBJ2-3
D: NA
CDR3: CASSPSGTDTQYF
DNA: TGTGCCAGCTCACCTAGCGGCACAGATACGCAGTATTTT

size: NA
V: TRBV29-1
J: TRBJ1-1
D: TRBD1
CDR3: CSGTGARTEAFF
DNA: TGCAGCGGGACAGGAGCTCGTACTGAAGCTTTCTTT

size: NA
V: TRBV6-1
J: TRBJ1-3
D: TRBD1
CDR3: CASSEYRGSGNTIYF
DNA: TGTGCCAGCAGTGAGTACAGGGGCTCTGGAAACACCATATATTTT

size: NA
V: TRBV7-8
J: TRBJ1-6
D: NA
CDR3: CASSRLRGSPLHF
DNA: TGTGCCAGCAGCCGCCTCAGGGGTTCACCCCTCCACTTT

size: NA
V: TRBV28
J: TRBJ1-1
D: TRBD1
CDR3: CASSLGTGGAEAFF
DNA: TGTGCCAGCAGCCTAGGGACAGGGGGAGCTGAAGCTTTCTTT

size: NA
V: TRBV4-2
J: TRBJ1-2
D: TRBD1
CDR3: CASSQDTTGGLYGYTF
DNA: TGTGCCAGCAGCCAAGATACGACAGGGGGCTTGTATGGCTACACCTTC

size: NA
V: TRBV11-2
J: TRBJ2-7
D: NA
CDR3: CASSGRQTVYEQYF
DNA: TGTGCCAGCAGCGGACGACAGACCGTTTACGAGCAGTACTTC

size: NA
V: TRBV18
J: TRBJ2-3
D: TRBD2
CDR3: CASSPTSGATDTQYF
DNA: TGTGCCAGCTCCCCCACTAGCGGGGCCACAGATACGCAGTATTTT

size: NA
V: TRBV11-2
J: TRBJ2-2
D: TRBD2
CDR3: CASSPLLAGVRTGELFF
DNA: TGTGCCAGCAGCCCGTTACTAGCGGGAGTTCGGACCGGGGAGCTGTTTTTT

size: NA
V: TRBV7-2
J: TRBJ2-3
D: TRBD1
CDR3: CASSPGGPGGTQYF
DNA: TGTGCCAGCAGCCCAGGGGGCCCCGGGGGTACGCAGTATTTT

size: few
V: TRBV2
J: TRBJ1-1
D: NA
CDR3: CAGGTAQNTEAFF
DNA: TGTGCCGGGGGGACTGCTCAAAACACTGAAGCTTTCTTT

size: NA
V: TRBV5-4
J: TRBJ1-6
D: NA
CDR3: CASSTTGFLNSPLHF
DNA: TGTGCCAGCAGCACTACAGGGTTTCTCAATTCACCCCTCCACTTT

size: NA
V: TRBV10-3
J: TRBJ1-1
D: NA
CDR3: CAISVGTNREAFF
DNA: TGTGCCATCTCGGTCGGGACAAACCGGGAAGCTTTCTTT

size: NA
V: TRBV19
J: TRBJ1-2
D: NA
CDR3: CASSIDSEGDGYTF
DNA: TGTGCCAGTAGTATAGATTCAGAGGGGGATGGCTACACCTTC

size: NA
V: TRBV2
J: TRBJ1-5
D: NA
CDR3: CASTQGLSDQPQHF
DNA: TGTGCCAGCACCCAAGGACTGTCCGATCAGCCCCAGCATTTT

size: few
V: TRBV5-1
J: TRBJ2-1
D: NA
CDR3: CASSLGRGNEQFF
DNA: TGCGCCAGCAGCTTGGGCCGAGGCAATGAGCAGTTCTTC

size: NA
V: TRBV2
J: TRBJ2-1
D: NA
CDR3: CASSEMFRDNEQFF
DNA: TGTGCCAGCAGTGAAATGTTTCGAGACAATGAGCAGTTCTTC

size: NA
V: TRBV27
J: TRBJ1-2
D: TRBD1
CDR3: CASSGTAYGYGYTF
DNA: TGTGCCAGCAGTGGGACAGCCTACGGGTATGGCTACACCTTC

size: NA
V: TRBV11-3
J: TRBJ2-7
D: NA
CDR3: CASSQFRGIYEQYF
DNA: TGTGCCAGCAGCCAATTTCGAGGGATCTACGAGCAGTACTTC

size: NA
V: TRBV11-2
J: TRBJ2-3
D: TRBD2
CDR3: CASSPLAGAADTQYF
DNA: TGTGCCAGCAGCCCTCTAGCGGGAGCGGCAGATACGCAGTATTTT

size: NA
V: TRBV29-1
J: TRBJ2-6
D: TRBD1
CDR3: CSVEQGAQGANVLTF
DNA: TGCAGCGTTGAACAGGGGGCGCAAGGGGCCAACGTCCTGACTTTC

size: few
V: TRBV7-9
J: TRBJ2-1
D: TRBD1
CDR3: CASSLADRGTYNEQFF
DNA: TGTGCCAGCAGCTTAGCGGACAGGGGGACCTACAATGAGCAGTTCTTC

size: NA
V: TRBV23-1
J: TRBJ1-2
D: TRBD1
CDR3: CASTLEGQASLANYGYTF
DNA: TGCGCCAGCACGTTAGAGGGACAGGCCTCATTAGCTAACTATGGCTACACCTTC

size: NA
V: TRBV2
J: TRBJ2-3
D: NA
CDR3: CASSEGGDLTDTQYF
DNA: TGTGCCAGCAGTGAAGGGGGGGACCTCACAGATACGCAGTATTTT

size: NA
V: TRBV28
J: TRBJ1-1
D: NA
CDR3: CASRPTYSTEAFF
DNA: TGTGCCAGCAGACCGACTTATAGCACTGAAGCTTTCTTT

size: NA
V: TRBV28
J: TRBJ1-1
D: NA
CDR3: CASSSRPLGDTEAFF
DNA: TGTGCCAGCAGTTCGCGCCCTCTCGGGGACACTGAAGCTTTCTTT

size: once
V: TRBV28
J: TRBJ1-3
D: TRBD1
CDR3: CASRSIGTGFSGNTIYF
DNA: TGTGCCAGCAGATCCATAGGGACAGGATTCTCTGGAAACACCATATATTTT

size: NA
V: TRBV7-7
J: TRBJ2-3
D: TRBD2
CDR3: CASSLARGTSGRWGYF
DNA: TGTGCTAGCAGCTTAGCGCGGGGGACTAGCGGGAGGTGGGGGTATTTT

size: once
V: TRBV28
J: TRBJ1-1
D: NA
CDR3: CASSLEQPMNTEAFF
DNA: TGTGCCAGCAGTTTGGAGCAACCTATGAACACTGAAGCTTTCTTT

size: NA
V: TRBV7-9
J: TRBJ1-3
D: NA
CDR3: CASSYPLGNTIYF
DNA: TGTGCCAGCAGCTATCCCTTGGGAAACACCATATATTTT

size: NA
V: TRBV5-6
J: TRBJ2-1
D: NA
CDR3: CASSLNGDEQFF
DNA: TGTGCCAGCAGCTTGAACGGGGATGAGCAGTTCTTC